This T cell receptor (beta chain) emerged from a study of blood T cell repertoires in COVID-19. As for the study in general: The United States, Italy and Spain supplied acute and convalescent COVID-19 samples.

Method: immunoSEQ multiplex PCR; TCRdb's copy keeps in-frame clones and lacks some. The table shows a few hundred thousand clones, with 87% occurring only once. Trimming took 0 bases from V and 0 from J; bases not matched to a gene: 10. Germline values: CDR1 LGHNA, CDR2 YSLEER. The CDR3 runs to 20 residues. The sequence was obtained from a woman under 40 who had recovered from COVID-19. The sequenced sample consisted of PBMCs or T cells enriched from blood (not recorded which). The chain recombines TRBV4-3 with TRBJ2-6, with 8 bases matching TRBD1. The CDR3 sequence: CASSQERVTGAISGANVLTF. The CDR3 coding sequence is TGCGCCAGCAGCCAAGAGAGGGTGACAGGGGCGATCTCTGGGGCCAACGTCCTGACTTTC.